The 14 T cell receptor beta chains below all came from one sample that was sequenced in a study of beta chain features in type 1 diabetes. Notes on the study in general: TCRB CDR3s were moderately but significantly shorter in Type 1 diabetes patients in all four CD4+ subsets.

TCRB transcripts that were expressed got sequenced, as all of the isolated RNA had been reverse transcribed. Method: immunoSEQ multiplex PCR; TCRdb's copy keeps in-frame clones and lacks some. The table has hundreds of thousands of clones, over 13% seen once. Antigen specificity for these receptors is unknown. The sequenced material came from naive CD4+ T cells from blood. These receptors came from a man younger than 35 with type 1 diabetes.

The chain's CDR3 is CAWSRVFNQPQHF. DNA for the CDR3: TGTGCCTGGAGTCGGGTTTTCAATCAGCCCCAGCATTTT. V and J are TRBV30 and TRBJ1-5, with unresolved D. Germline assignment: CDR1 GTSNPN and CDR2 SVGIG (reference sequence). This CDR3 comprises 13 residues. V shed 2 bases and J shed 3 bases, with 8 bases lying between them.

This clone was seen a handful of times. DNA of the CDR3: TGTGCCAGCAGTTTAGGGGCCGGAAACACCATATATTTT. It is translated as CASSLGAGNTIYF. The chain couples TRBV27 to TRBJ1-3, with a tentative D call TRBD1 (5 bases). CDR1 is MNHEY, CDR2 SMNVEV, per germline (reference sequence). Trimming cost V 2 bases and J 4 bases, with 6 bases left between them. This CDR3 is built from 13 residues.

A few counts support this clone. This chain connects TRBV7-2 to TRBJ1-2; D is unresolved. The CDR3 totals 14 residues. CDR1 and CDR2 from the germline V gene are SGHTA and FQGNSA. With 1 base removed from V and 0 bases from J, the gap between germline ends came to 6 bases. CDR3 nucleotide sequence: TGTGCCAGCAGCTTAGAATGGGCTAACTATGGCTACACCTTC. Its protein is CASSLEWANYGYTF.

This clone was detected a few times. In nucleotides, the CDR3 is TGTGCCAGCAGTCCAAGGGCCCCCTATGGCTACACCTTC. The encoded protein is CASSPRAPYGYTF. The genes are TRBV14 and TRBJ1-2; D remains ambiguous. The CDR3 runs 13 residues. From germline, CDR1 is SGHDN and CDR2 FVKESK. Trimming pared 6 bases from V and 4 bases from J, leaving 12 bases between.

The table lists this clone with a few counts. This chain uses TRBV18 with TRBJ2-3, with D perhaps matching TRBD1 (6 bases). This CDR3 contains 16 residues. Germline V CDR1 and CDR2: KGHSH, LQKENI. The V and J ends lost 3 bases and 3 bases respectively, with 16 bases between them. Here the CDR3 reads CASSPPTGRTTDTQYF. DNA of the CDR3: TGTGCCAGCTCACCTCCGACAGGACGGACAACAGATACGCAGTATTTT.

The chain carries TRBV5-1 and TRBJ2-5, with 9 bases identical to TRBD1. Germline values: CDR1 SGHRS, CDR2 YFSETQ. The V segment lost 4 bases and the J segment 4 bases; nucleotides outside the gene matches: 11. This CDR3 spans 16 amino acids. CDR3 region: CASSLSGTGKGETQYF. DNA of the CDR3: TGCGCCAGCAGCCTCTCCGGGACAGGGAAGGGAGAGACCCAGTACTTC.

This clone has just a few counts. The gene calls are TRBV10-3 and TRBJ2-2, with D perhaps matching TRBD1 or TRBD2 (5 bases each). V dropped 9 bases and J dropped 2 bases, with 13 bases sitting between them. This CDR3 has 14 amino acids. CDR1 and CDR2 from the germline V gene are ENHRY and SYGVKD. CDR3 protein: CAIGDGVNTGELFF. CDR3 bases: TGTGCCATTGGGGACGGAGTCAACACCGGGGAGCTGTTTTTT.

The chain is built from TRBV30 and TRBJ2-3; no clear D gene. Germline loops: CDR1 GTSNPN, CDR2 SVGIG (reference sequence). The V end was cut by 0 bases, the J end by 2 bases, with 15 bases between. The length of the CDR3 is 16 residues. The DNA for the CDR3 is TGTGCCTGGAGTGTACGGTACTTTCCCTCCACAGATACGCAGTATTTT. Translation gives CAWSVRYFPSTDTQYF.

The J gene is TRBJ1-1, the V gene TRBV29-1, with 9 nucleotides matching TRBD1. Trimming at V came to 6 bases and at J to 3 bases, leaving 5 bases not matched to a gene. The CDR3 has 13 residues. The V gene's germline CDR1 is SQVTM and CDR2 ANQGSEA. The CDR3 reads CSVGQGRDTEAFF. Here the CDR3 DNA reads TGCAGCGTGGGACAGGGAAGGGACACTGAAGCTTTCTTT.

This clone was counted between two and nine times. The J gene is TRBJ2-7, the V gene TRBV13, with 14 bases aligning to TRBD2. V was pared by 4 bases and J by 3 bases, with 2 bases of the junction left unmatched. In germline, CDR1 is PRHDT, CDR2 FYEKMQ (reference sequence). The CDR3 is 15 residues long. CDR3 nucleotides: TGTGCCAGCAGCTCAGGACTAGCGGGAGGCTACGAGCAGTACTTC. It translates to CASSSGLAGGYEQYF.

This clone was counted a few times. One end of the junction fails to match germline, which may point to a read error. This chain connects TRBV15 to TRBJ1-1, with 7 bases lining up with TRBD1. Germline V lookup: CDR1 LNHNV, CDR2 YYDKDF (reference sequence). The length of the CDR3 is 17 residues. CDR3 loop: CATSRDILGQMNTEAFF. CDR3 nucleotide sequence: TGTGCCACCAGCAGAGATATTCTGGGACAGATGAATACTGAAGCTTTCTTT.

This clone occurred a few times. The chain combines TRBV5-1 with TRBJ2-2, with TRBD2 matching 10 bases. The germline CDR1 and CDR2 sequences are SGHRS and YFSETQ. The trim removed 4 bases at V and 5 bases at J, leaving 8 bases unmatched. The CDR3 totals 16 residues. The CDR3 reads CASSLLAGIDTGELFF. As DNA, the CDR3 is TGCGCCAGCAGCCTACTAGCGGGGATTGATACCGGGGAGCTGTTTTTT.

This clone was observed a few times. The rearrangement links TRBV6-6 to TRBJ2-1, with D maybe TRBD1 (6 bases). V dropped 7 bases and J dropped 4 bases, with 17 bases sitting between them. CDR3 length: 15 residues. Looked up from germline, CDR1 is MNHNY and CDR2 is SVGAGI (reference sequence). CDR3 nucleotide sequence: TGTGCCAGCACCCAGACAGGAGAAGAGTACAATGAGCAGTTCTTC. This sequence encodes CASTQTGEEYNEQFF.

This clone was observed a handful of times. The chain carries TRBV19 and TRBJ2-1; 8 bases are a match to TRBD1. V was clipped by 6 bases and J by 6 bases; unmatched bases: 10. The germline V gene encodes CDR1 LNHDA and CDR2 SQIVND (reference sequence). This CDR3 is 15 amino acids long. The DNA for the CDR3 is TGTGCCAGTAGAAACTCAGGGGGCTCAAGCAATGAGCAGTTCTTC. Protein product: CASRNSGGSSNEQFF.